The 22 T cell receptor beta chains in this list originate from one sample, sequenced in a study of T cell responses to AZD1222 COVID-19 vaccine. Assay: immunoSEQ multiplex PCR; the TCRdb copy retains only in-frame clones and omits some. This sample has around 110,000 clones; 70% to 90% occur once, and the top ten carry about 10%. The sequences come from peripheral blood, collected on day 0 of AZD1222 vaccination. The source is an adult in good health.

The V call is TRBV19, the J call TRBJ2-7; 8 bases match TRBD1. The CDR3 totals 13 residues. Germline V gives CDR1 LNHDA, CDR2 SQIVND (reference sequence). The V gene end was trimmed by 5 bases and the J gene end by 4 bases; junction bases not matched to a gene: 4. The CDR3 loop is CASSVDREYEQYF. CDR3 coding DNA: TGTGCCAGTAGTGTGGACAGGGAATACGAGCAGTACTTC.

J is TRBJ1-4 and V is TRBV19; TRBD1 is a possible D gene (5 bases). CDR3 length: 16 residues. The V gene's germline CDR1 is LNHDA and CDR2 SQIVND (reference sequence). Trimming took off 4 bases at V and 11 bases at J, with 23 bases between the two ends. CDR3 residues: CASSSIDARGEGKLFF. The CDR3 DNA reads as TGTGCCAGTAGTAGCATTGATGCGAGAGGGGAAGGCAAACTGTTTTTT.

The chain has TRBV30 and TRBJ2-3; D call uncertain. V gave up 2 bases and J gave up 5 bases, with 5 bases separating them. In germline, CDR1 is GTSNPN, CDR2 SVGIG (reference sequence). CDR3 length: 11 amino acids. CDR3: CAWSPLDTQYF. DNA of the CDR3: TGTGCCTGGAGTCCTCTAGATACGCAGTATTTT.

The genes are TRBV11-1 and TRBJ2-5; 11 nucleotides line up with TRBD1. The V gene's germline CDR1 is SGHAT and CDR2 FQDESV (reference sequence). The V segment lost 5 bases and the J segment 6 bases; nucleotides outside the gene matches: 8. CDR3 length equals 15 residues. The CDR3 DNA is TGTGCCAGCAGCCAATGGGACAGGGGGAGGCAGACCCAGTACTTC. This gives the protein CASSQWDRGRQTQYF.

This clone appeared a few times. The chain combines TRBV6-5 with TRBJ1-1; weak D call: TRBD1 (6 bases). Trimming stripped 7 bases from V and 1 base from J, with 10 bases between. The CDR3 is 13 residues long. Per germline, CDR1 MNHEY and CDR2 SVGAGI. CDR3 nucleotides: TGTGCCAGCACAAGGACAGAGAACACTGAAGCTTTCTTT. Amino acids: CASTRTENTEAFF.

This clone has at least ten counts. The chain couples TRBV5-8 to TRBJ2-7, with D perhaps TRBD1 (6 bases). The CDR3 contains 13 residues. Germline CDR1 and CDR2: SGHTS and YDEGEE. The V end lost 2 bases, the J end lost 6 bases, and 12 bases lay between the germline ends. CDR3 sequence reads: CASSLGTSREQYF. The DNA of the CDR3 is TGTGCCAGCAGCTTAGGGACATCCCGCGAGCAGTACTTC.

V gene TRBV5-8 combines with J gene TRBJ1-2, with TRBD1 matching 12 bases. The germline V gene encodes CDR1 SGHTS and CDR2 YDEGEE. CDR3 length: 15 amino acids. J lost 3 bases, V lost 2 bases, and 2 bases had no gene match. As DNA, the CDR3 is TGTGCCAGCAGCTTAGGGACAGGGGGCGACTATGGCTACACCTTC. It codes for CASSLGTGGDYGYTF.

The rearrangement links TRBV6-5 to TRBJ1-1; TRBD1 matches 11 bases. V shed 7 bases, J shed 4 bases, and the junction held 5 bases outside the gene matches. Germline V lookup: CDR1 MNHEY, CDR2 SVGAGI. This CDR3 contains 14 residues. CDR3 amino acids: CASIPDRGLTEAFF. For the CDR3, the DNA is TGTGCCAGCATCCCGGACAGGGGGCTCACTGAAGCTTTCTTT.

This chain uses TRBV7-2 with TRBJ2-1, with unresolved D. V was clipped by 1 base and J by 4 bases, with 14 bases between them. This CDR3 is 16 amino acids long. Germline values: CDR1 SGHTA, CDR2 FQGNSA. CDR3 in amino acids: CASSLVAAENYNEQFF. The CDR3 coding sequence is TGTGCCAGCAGCTTAGTCGCGGCGGAGAATTACAATGAGCAGTTCTTC.

J is TRBJ1-6 and V is TRBV7-2, with D unresolved. The CDR3 covers 19 residues. Germline loops: CDR1 SGHTA, CDR2 FQGNSA. Trimming left V 5 bases short and J 0 bases short, with 20 bases between. The CDR3 DNA sequence: TGTGCCAGCAGCCTACTTCCCATATCCTTAAGCTCCTATAATTCACCCCTCCACTTT. As protein: CASSLLPISLSSYNSPLHF.

The gene calls are TRBV28 and TRBJ2-3, with TRBD2 matching 8 bases. CDR1 is MDHEN and CDR2 is SYDVKM in the germline V gene. The CDR3 loop spans 15 amino acids. V lost 6 bases, J lost 0 bases, and 5 bases stayed unmatched. CDR3 nucleotides: TGTGCCAGCAGATTAGCGGGGTTCAGCACAGATACGCAGTATTTT. Residues: CASRLAGFSTDTQYF.

This sequence joins TRBV9 and TRBJ2-2; 8 bases map to TRBD2. Germline loops: CDR1 SGDLS, CDR2 YYNGEE. This CDR3 is 17 amino acids long. V trimming: 0 bases; J trimming: 7 bases; junction bases outside the gene matches: 11. The CDR3: CASSVATASGLSGELFF. The DNA of the CDR3 is TGTGCCAGCAGCGTAGCCACGGCTAGCGGGCTAAGCGGGGAGCTGTTTTTT. Based on the CDR3 plus reference TRBV9 and TRBJ2-2, the full variable domain is DSGVTQTPKHLITATGQRVTLRCSPRSGDLSVYWYQQSLDQGLQFLIQYYNGEERAKGNILERFSAQQFPDLHSELNLSSLELGDSALYFCASSVATASGLSGELFFGEGSRLTVL.

This chain uses TRBV6-2 or TRBV6-3 with TRBJ2-7; D may be TRBD1 (5 bases). Trimming removed 3 bases at V and 1 base at J, with 16 bases between. The germline V gene encodes CDR1 MNHEY and CDR2 SVGEGT. This CDR3 is built from 16 residues. CDR3: CASSYALRAVSYEQYF. CDR3 nucleotides: TGTGCCAGCAGTTATGCCCTCAGGGCGGTTTCCTACGAGCAGTACTTC.

V usage is TRBV12-3 or TRBV12-4 and J usage is TRBJ1-2; D may be TRBD1 (5 bases). V was trimmed by 6 bases and J by 4 bases, leaving 12 bases between them. The CDR3 length is 13 residues. The CDR3 sequence is CASSKSGTYGYTF. The CDR3 nucleotides read TGTGCCAGCAGCAAATCCGGGACCTATGGCTACACCTTC.

The chain employs TRBV29-1 and TRBJ1-5; TRBD1 matches 10 bases. V shed 4 bases and J 0 bases; nucleotides not matched to a gene: 9. In germline, CDR1 is SQVTM, CDR2 ANQGSEA. The CDR3 has 17 amino acids. This chain's CDR3 is CSVVPGQGTYSNQPQHF. CDR3 in DNA: TGCAGCGTTGTCCCGGGACAGGGGACTTATAGCAATCAGCCCCAGCATTTT. Looking up the rest from reference TRBV29-1 and TRBJ1-5 gives the full variable domain: SAVISQKPSRDICQRGTSLTIQCQVDSQVTMMFWYRQQPGQSLTLIATANQGSEATYESGFVIDKFPISRPNLTFSTLTVSNMSPEDSSIYLCSVVPGQGTYSNQPQHFGDGTRLSIL.

The chain couples TRBV18 to TRBJ2-7, with 11 bases identical to TRBD2. Trimming cost V 3 bases and J 5 bases; bases outside gene matches: 3. Germline V gene data show CDR1 as KGHSH and CDR2 as LQKENI. CDR3 length: 14 amino acids. CDR3 in DNA: TGTGCCAGCTCACCGACTAGCGGGACAAACGAGCAGTACTTC. This sequence encodes CASSPTSGTNEQYF.

The chain recombines TRBV12-5 with TRBJ1-1, with D possibly TRBD1 on 5 matching bases. V was pared by 0 bases and J by 5 bases, with 13 bases between. The CDR3 contains 15 residues. The germline CDR1 and CDR2 sequences are LGHNT and FRNRAP. CDR3 amino acids: CASGLVQGGETEAFF. DNA for the CDR3: TGTGCTAGTGGTTTGGTTCAAGGAGGGGAGACTGAAGCTTTCTTT.

This chain links TRBV7-9 with TRBJ1-2; D remains ambiguous. The CDR3 has 15 residues. The V end was cut by 5 bases, the J end by 3 bases, with 16 bases between. Germline values: CDR1 SEHNR, CDR2 FQNEAQ (reference sequence). CDR3 DNA sequence: TGTGCCAGCAGCCCCCCGGTGATCCGGTACTATGGCTACACCTTC. Translating it yields CASSPPVIRYYGYTF. The full variable domain, rest sourced from reference TRBV7-9 and TRBJ1-2, is DTGVSQNPRHKITKRGQNVTFRCDPISEHNRLYWYRQTLGQGPEFLTYFQNEAQLEKSRLLSDRFSAERPKGSFSTLEIQRTEQGDSAMYLCASSPPVIRYYGYTFGSGTRLTVV.

The chain recombines TRBV4-1 with TRBJ1-5; 7 bases are a match to TRBD1. The CDR3 is 15 amino acids. J was trimmed by 2 bases and V by 5 bases; bases with no gene match: 6. Per the germline V gene, CDR1 is MGHRA and CDR2 is YSYEKL. CDR3 sequence: CASSNRGSGNQPQHF. CDR3 sequence (DNA): TGCGCCAGCAGCAACAGGGGCTCGGGCAATCAGCCCCAGCATTTT.

The rearrangement joins TRBV2 to TRBJ1-2; tentatively, D is TRBD1 (5 bases). The CDR3 covers 15 residues. The V and J ends lost 8 bases and 1 base respectively, with 17 bases between them. Germline V gene lookup returns CDR1 SNHLY and CDR2 FYNNEI. In DNA, the CDR3 is TGTGCCAGCTTCGAGGGCGGGGGGTATAACTATGGCTACACCTTC. It encodes CASFEGGGYNYGYTF.

The chain uses TRBV19 and TRBJ2-7; D remains ambiguous. The CDR3 is made up of 10 amino acids. Per the germline V gene, CDR1 is LNHDA and CDR2 is SQIVND (reference sequence). For the CDR3, the DNA is TGTGCAGGTCATCCCTACGAGCAGTACTTC. Translating it yields CAGHPYEQYF.

There are a few counts of this clone. J is TRBJ1-5 and V is TRBV7-2, with D possibly TRBD1 on 5 matching bases. Germline V gene data show CDR1 as SGHTA and CDR2 as FQGNSA. Trimming cost V 2 bases and J 3 bases, with 17 bases left between them. This CDR3 contains 17 residues. CDR3 DNA sequence: TGTGCCAGCAGCTTAAATCAGGGAGGGAATGCCAATCAGCCCCAGCATTTT. It specifies CASSLNQGGNANQPQHF.